This T cell receptor beta chain was sequenced for a study of post-analysis software for immune sequencing data. Study-level background: Secondary progressive, relapsing-remitting and progressive-relapsing multiple sclerosis were among the included disease courses.

This clonotype has ten or more counts. Its target is not known. General observations from the study: Patients carried roughly five TRBV segments more frequently than controls did, and TRBV5-6, TRBV5-1 and TRBV20-1 were among them. Co-batched samples clustered tightly together by F measure.

Unique-molecular-identifier-tagged TCR beta cDNA libraries were used. TCRdb processed the PCR reads anew with MiXCR; each CDR3 protein has one entry. The table records 650,000 to 850,000 distinct CDR3 sequences, roughly 46% of them present only once. Trimming took 7 bases from V and 4 from J, leaving 11 bases between them. Germline assignment: CDR1 MNHGY and CDR2 SAAAGT. This CDR3 contains 14 residues. Sequenced sample: blood. This rearrangement joins TRBV6-8 to TRBJ2-6; possible D gene TRBD1, 5 bases. The source is a girl aged 5 to 17 with multiple sclerosis. CDR3 coding DNA: TGTGCCAGCACCCAGGGCTCGGGGGCCAACGTCCTGACTTTC. This translates into CASTQGSGANVLTF.